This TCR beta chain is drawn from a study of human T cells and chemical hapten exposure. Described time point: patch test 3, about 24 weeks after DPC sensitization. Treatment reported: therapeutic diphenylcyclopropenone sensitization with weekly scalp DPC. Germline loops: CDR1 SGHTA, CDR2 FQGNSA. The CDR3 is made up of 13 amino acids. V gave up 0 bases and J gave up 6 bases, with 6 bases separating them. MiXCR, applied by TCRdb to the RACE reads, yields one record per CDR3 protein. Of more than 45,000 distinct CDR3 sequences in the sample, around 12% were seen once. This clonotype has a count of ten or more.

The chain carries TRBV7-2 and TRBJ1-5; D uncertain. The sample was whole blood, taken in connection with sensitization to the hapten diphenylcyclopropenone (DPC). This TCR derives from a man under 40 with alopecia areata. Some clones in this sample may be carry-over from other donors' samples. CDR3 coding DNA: TGTGCCAGCAGCTTAGCGGAGGGTCAGCCCCAGCATTTT. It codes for CASSLAEGQPQHF.